The 20 T cell receptor beta chains reported below all come from one sample, sequenced in a study of Graves' ophthalmopathy and Graves' hyperthyroidism. Amplifying from RNA transcripts, the study obtained TCR beta CDR3 regions. The first-round RT-PCR employed HTBI primers together with the Qiagen OneStep RT-PCR kit. A multiplex PCR was then performed as the second round. A single record per CDR3 protein comes from TCRdb applying MiXCR to the multiplex PCR reads. The table records around 470,000 distinct CDR3 sequences, approximately 14% of them present only once. The sample taken for sequencing was blood. These receptors were obtained from a woman under 40 with Graves' ophthalmopathy.

This clonotype has at least ten counts. This chain joins TRBV12-3 or TRBV12-4 and TRBJ1-2; D call uncertain. The CDR3 is 10 amino acids. The V end was cut by 4 bases, the J end by 12 bases, with 9 bases between. The CDR3 DNA reads TGTGCCAGCAGTTCCTTGGCCCACACCTTC. This translates into CASSSLAHTF.

Many counts were recorded for this clonotype. The J gene is TRBJ2-4, the V gene TRBV20-1; D is uncertain. The CDR3 is made up of 14 amino acids. CDR1 is DFQATT, CDR2 SNEGSKA, per germline (reference sequence). V was clipped by 6 bases and J by 0 bases, with 12 bases between them. The CDR3 reads CSAQEVLAKNIQYF. CDR3 DNA: TGCAGTGCCCAAGAGGTTCTAGCCAAAAACATTCAGTACTTC.

The V call is TRBV2, the J call TRBJ1-6, with D unresolved. Germline CDR1 SNHLY, CDR2 FYNNEI. The CDR3 has 14 amino acids. Trimming cost V 6 bases and J 9 bases, with 15 bases left between them. The CDR3 region has the DNA TGTGCCAGCAGAGCCGGACCTATAAGTTCACCCCTCCACTTT. Translation: CASRAGPISSPLHF. The full variable domain, rest sourced from reference TRBV2 and TRBJ1-6, is EPEVTQTPSHQVTQMGQEVILRCVPISNHLYFYWYRQILGQKVEFLVSFYNNEISEKSEIFDDQFSVERPDGSNFTLKIRSTKLEDSAMYFCASRAGPISSPLHFGNGTRLTVT.

Many counts were recorded for this clonotype. J is TRBJ2-5 and V is TRBV12-3 or TRBV12-4; 11 bases align to TRBD2. V gave up 5 bases and J gave up 2 bases; unmatched junction bases: 4. The CDR3 spans 15 residues. The CDR3 protein is CASSHGLAGQETQYF. The CDR3, as DNA: TGTGCCAGCAGTCACGGACTAGCGGGTCAAGAGACCCAGTACTTC.

In its sample, this clonotype was seen a few times. The CDR3 sequence is CASSYSPAGVEAGELFF. CDR3 DNA sequence: TGTGCCAGCAGTTATTCCCCAGCGGGGGTCGAGGCCGGGGAGCTGTTTTTT. The gene calls are TRBV6-2 or TRBV6-3 and TRBJ2-2; 8 bases are shared with TRBD2. After removal of 3 bases from V and 6 bases from J, the junction contained 12 bases not matched to a gene. This CDR3 is built from 17 residues. Germline lookup yields CDR1 MNHEY and CDR2 SVGEGT.

Concerning this clonotype: The junction departs from germline at one end; a sequencing error may be responsible. This rearrangement joins TRBV30 to TRBJ1-1, with D maybe TRBD1 (5 bases). Germline V gene data show CDR1 as GTSNPN and CDR2 as SVGIG (reference sequence). The CDR3 is 14 amino acids. CDR3 bases: TGTGCCTGGAAGGTGGGACGAAAGAACACTGACGCTTTCTTT. This encodes CAWKVGRKNTDAFF.

This clonotype has at least ten counts. The chain combines TRBV15 with TRBJ1-2; D is unresolved. Germline V CDR1 and CDR2: LNHNV, YYDKDF (reference sequence). V lost 4 bases and J 8 bases, leaving 11 bases between the germline ends. This CDR3 comprises 12 residues. CDR3 residues: CATSKGTTGYTF. The CDR3 nucleotides are TGTGCCACCAGCAAAGGAACGACAGGCTACACCTTC.

The CDR3 DNA reads as TGTGCCAGCAGGGCCGGGAAGATCGGGGAGCTGTTTTTT. The encoded protein is CASRAGKIGELFF. This chain links TRBV28 with TRBJ2-2; possible D gene TRBD2, 5 bases. The V gene lost 6 bases and the J gene lost 7 bases, with 12 bases spanning the gap. The length of the CDR3 is 13 residues. Germline V gives CDR1 MDHEN, CDR2 SYDVKM.

This rearrangement joins TRBV12-3 or TRBV12-4 to TRBJ1-2, with a weak D call TRBD1 (6 bases). CDR3 length: 13 amino acids. Between the trimmed V and J ends, which lost 6 bases and 4 bases, there was a span of 12 bases. This CDR3 is CASRMTGLYGYTF. The CDR3 DNA reads as TGTGCCAGCAGGATGACAGGCCTCTATGGCTACACCTTC.

This clonotype has only a few counts. The chain carries TRBV18 and TRBJ2-2; the D gene is possibly TRBD1 (7 bases). Germline CDR1 KGHSH, CDR2 LQKENI. The CDR3 spans 19 residues. V lost 3 bases and J lost 0, with 20 bases in between. This CDR3 reads CASSPPGDSPAANTGELFF. The DNA of the CDR3 is TGTGCCAGCTCACCTCCGGGGGACAGCCCCGCGGCGAACACCGGGGAGCTGTTTTTT.

This clonotype has a count of ten or more. This chain connects TRBV28 to TRBJ2-2; the D is unclear. The germline CDR1 and CDR2 sequences are MDHEN and SYDVKM. The length of the CDR3 is 15 residues. V was shortened by 5 bases and J by 6 bases, with 16 bases between the two germline ends. The CDR3 sequence is CASSATYGWAGELFF. The CDR3 nucleotides read TGTGCCAGCAGTGCGACATACGGGTGGGCCGGGGAGCTGTTTTTT.

V usage is TRBV5-1 and J usage is TRBJ2-2; D ambiguous. Per germline, CDR1 SGHRS and CDR2 YFSETQ. There are 13 residues in the CDR3. Deletions cut 1 base from V and 6 bases from J, with 7 bases between. This CDR3 is CASSLMDPGELFF. The CDR3 coding sequence is TGCGCCAGCAGCTTGATGGATCCCGGGGAGCTGTTTTTT.

This clonotype was seen many times. Lacking the conserved final phenylalanine or tryptophan, this CDR3 likely reflects a read error. The genes are TRBV28 and TRBJ2-5; 8 bases match TRBD2. Germline V lookup: CDR1 MDHEN, CDR2 SYDVKM. The ends lost 6 bases at V and 3 bases at J; junction bases unmatched: 6. The CDR3 is 14 amino acids. CDR3 in amino acids: CASSSSGSKETQYS. The CDR3 region has the DNA TGTGCCAGCAGCTCAAGCGGGAGTAAAGAGACCCAGTACTCC.

The CDR3 DNA reads as TGTGCCAGCAGCCCCCGGGGGGGCTCTGGGGCCAACGTCCTGACTTTC. This sequence encodes CASSPRGGSGANVLTF. The chain is built from TRBV7-3 and TRBJ2-6; 8 nucleotides match TRBD2. The CDR3 has 16 amino acids. V was clipped by 5 bases and J by 0 bases; unmatched bases: 3. The germline CDR1 and CDR2 sequences are SGHTA and FQGTGA.

This clonotype occurred many times. The chain employs TRBV19 and TRBJ2-7; 8 bases fit TRBD1. This CDR3 comprises 13 residues. In germline, CDR1 is LNHDA, CDR2 SQIVND (reference sequence). V was pared by 7 bases and J by 2 bases, with 4 bases of the junction left unmatched. CDR3 residues: CASNPGGTYEQYF. The CDR3 region has the DNA TGTGCCAGTAATCCAGGGGGCACCTACGAGCAGTACTTC.

The chain couples TRBV3-1 to TRBJ2-6; no reliable D call. Germline V gene sequence: CDR1 LGHDT, CDR2 YNNKEL (reference sequence). Between the trimmed V and J ends, which lost 3 bases and 0 bases, there was a span of 3 bases. The CDR3 contains 14 residues. This CDR3 reads CASSQVSGANVLTF. CDR3 sequence (DNA): TGTGCCAGCAGCCAGGTCTCTGGGGCCAACGTCCTGACTTTC.

There are many counts of this clonotype. V gene TRBV12-3 or TRBV12-4 combines with J gene TRBJ1-1, with a possible D match to TRBD1 (6 bases). The CDR3 has 14 residues. V was cut by 5 bases and J by 6 bases, with 16 bases left in between. CDR3 bases: TGTGCCAGCAGTCCTGGGGGGCTTACCCCTGAAGCTTTCTTT. This encodes CASSPGGLTPEAFF.

This clonotype showed up many times. Sequence at one end of the junction differs from germline and may be a read error. The rearrangement uses TRBV27 and TRBJ1-1, with D possibly being TRBD1 (5 bases). The CDR3 runs to 12 residues. CDR1 is MNHEY, CDR2 SMNVEV, per germline (reference sequence). Here the CDR3 DNA reads TGTGCCAGCGGGGAGAGGGGACCTGAGGCTTTCTTT. Amino acid sequence: CASGERGPEAFF.

This clonotype was found many times. Relative to the germline gene, one junction end is altered; a read error may explain this. The CDR3 sequence is CAGSLTPSGAYEQYF. The DNA for the CDR3 is TGTGCCGGCAGCTTAACCCCTAGCGGGGCATACGAGCAGTACTTC. This chain joins TRBV7-8 and TRBJ2-7, with 9 bases fitting TRBD2. The CDR3 spans 15 residues. Germline CDR1 reads SGHVS; CDR2 reads FQNEAQ.

This clonotype has at least ten counts. The chain couples TRBV20-1 to TRBJ1-2, with D hard to call. The CDR3 extends over 11 amino acids. Germline V gene lookup returns CDR1 DFQATT and CDR2 SNEGSKA (reference sequence). V was trimmed by 2 bases and J by 4 bases, leaving 5 bases between them. CDR3: CSARHPYGYTF. DNA of the CDR3: TGCAGTGCTAGACACCCCTATGGCTACACCTTC.